The present T cell receptor (beta chain) was sequenced within a study of T cell clones after liver transplantation (dated by TCRdb to the late 2010s). Notes on the research overall: ITN030ST, the source of the samples, was a randomized trial that attempted immunosuppression withdrawal within 2 years of liver transplantation. Third party-reactive TCRbeta sequences were also identified from pre-transplant MLRs to serve as an antigen-independent comparator for donor-reactive sequences. Donor-reactive T cell clones were identified by TCRbeta sequencing following a pre-transplant mixed lymphocyte reaction and were subsequently tracked in post-transplant blood. Of the eight recipients, a few were HCV-positive, while the remaining recipients had been transplanted for non-autoimmune, non-viral indications. No induction therapy was given to the subjects, and standard immunosuppression was administered until randomization at 12-24 months post-transplant. Of the 8 liver transplant recipients making up the studied cohort, 3 were classified as tolerant and 5 as non-tolerant. Blood samples were collected pre-transplant, then pre-randomization ahead of withdrawal, and finally post-randomization once withdrawal had either been completed or failed. Tolerance meant complete immunosuppression withdrawal for at least one year without liver enzymes rising beyond twice the upper limit of normal.

Findings and caveats that apply to the study as a whole: The conclusions were preliminary, being limited by small, heterogeneous patient numbers and by non-standardized post-transplant time points. Low numbers of available donor cells limited the measurable donor-reactive repertoire in a couple of subjects. In most of the 8 subjects, circulating donor-reactive CD4 TCRbeta sequences decreased significantly after transplant, regardless of tolerance or HCV status. After accounting for repertoire turnover, donor-reactive detection was significantly reduced in 7 of 8 subjects for CD4 and 8 of 8 for CD8. Because no allograft tissue specimens were available, donor-reactive T cells may have migrated into the graft instead of being deleted. A greater decline was seen for donor-reactive sequences than for third party-reactive sequences, suggesting partial antigen-specific deletion unrelated to withdrawal success.

Unstimulated PBMCs, after thawing, were stained for CD3, CD4 and CD8 and then FACS-sorted into CD3+CD4+ and CD3+CD8+ populations. Randomization to immunosuppression withdrawal applied to every one of the 8 studied subjects. The Qiagen DNeasy Blood and Tissue Kit was used for isolation of genomic DNA. This clone has a single count. Its target antigen remains unknown. Qualities for individual bases were not recorded, and no much larger clone is one base off. Using immunoSEQ, frozen genomic DNA was subjected to high-throughput TCRbeta CDR3 sequencing, a process that included PCR amplification, mapping, bias correction and internal controls. In the authors' own workflow: Only productive rearrangements were retained, with each unique TCRbeta sequence defined by its CDR3 nucleotide sequence together with its V and J gene. For classification of a sequence as donor-reactive, at least 5-fold expansion in CFSE-low cells relative to unstimulated pre-transplant cells and a frequency of at least 0.01% were required. Minimum frequency thresholds were set for each subject on the basis of the unstimulated sample with the lowest template count, so that a detection power of at least 90% was ensured. Jensen-Shannon divergence between the top 1000 TCRbeta sequences after and before transplant was used to measure repertoire turnover. Changes in detection of donor-reactive sequences were assessed with two-sided Fisher's exact tests. Sourced from immuneACCESS, this table was stored by TCRdb with only in-frame sequences that have V and J called. A share of the clones is absent; for the studies checked, an unresolved V gene accounts for under half, and the remainder has no known explanation. V and J calls and clone size are as listed in that table; D and trimming were resolved from the DNA. Within this sample are tens of thousands of clones, with almost 95% of them counted one time only. The leading ten clones occupy roughly 0.9% of the sample.

CDR1 SGHRS and CDR2 YFSETQ were looked up in the germline V gene. V and J lose 1 base and 5 bases, and a span of 13 bases separates them. The CDR3 goes from the cysteine to the phenylalanine over 15 residues. CDR3 DNA is the only sequence kept; it has 45 bases, read in frame from the first base. The sequence was collected from a human patient who received a liver transplant. Some T cells seen after a transplant may have their origin in the graft donor. The chain uses TRBV5-1 and TRBJ2-1, and TRBD2 may be the D gene, going by 5 matching bases. The sequenced sample was CD4+ T cells from blood, obtained roughly 25 months after liver transplant. The CDR3 loop reads CASSLSGRTDNEQFF. Here is the DNA: TGCGCCAGCAGCTTGAGCGGCCGAACGGACAATGAGCAGTTCTTC. The reference TRBV5-1 and TRBJ2-1 proteins fill in what lies around the CDR3, so the full variable domain reads KAGVTQTPRYLIKTRGQQVTLSCSPISGHRSVSWYQQTPGQGLQFLFEYFSETQRNKGNFPGRFSGRQFSNSRSEMNVSTLELGDSALYLCASSLSGRTDNEQFFGPGTRLTVL.